This TCR beta chain originates from a study of blood T cell repertoires in COVID-19. Background on the study: From T cells, B-cell-depleted T cells, or PBMCs came the material, which was cDNA or gDNA.

As originally analysed: Nucleated cell counts were estimated from reference gene primer amplification. TCRdb's table, derived via immunoSEQ multiplex PCR, lists solely in-frame clones and lacks some. V and J calls and clone size are as listed in that table; D and trimming were resolved from the DNA. Here the sample spans under 200,000 clones, about 80% being singletons. Germline V lookup: CDR1 MNHNY, CDR2 SVGAGI (reference sequence). The CDR3 totals 13 residues. V shed 8 bases and J shed 3 bases, with 12 bases lying between them. Participants were placed into cohorts based on the clinical history they reported.

Input material: PBMCs or T cells enriched from blood (not recorded which). The rearrangement links TRBV6-6 to TRBJ2-3; no clear D. The clonotype was recovered from a woman in her sixties or seventies with acute COVID-19. The CDR3 DNA sequence: TGTGCCAGCTCTGGATCAGGAACAGATACGCAGTATTTT. Translating it yields CASSGSGTDTQYF.